This TCR beta chain derives from a study of beta chain features in type 1 diabetes. General observations from the study: Cells with high TCR expression could be over-represented when cDNA is sequenced.

Reverse transcribing all isolated RNA meant expressed TCRB transcripts were sequenced. Sequencing was performed with immunoSEQ multiplex PCR; in TCRdb, only in-frame clones are kept and a portion is missing. The repertoire holds 400,000 to 550,000 clones, with over 10% as singletons. This CDR3 has 13 amino acids. CDR1 SGHTA and CDR2 FQGNSA come from the germline V gene. V was trimmed by 2 bases and J by 7 bases, leaving 11 bases between them. Markers CD45RO/CCR7/CD25/CD127/CD95/CD27 served to sort CD4+ naive, central memory, regulatory and stem cell-like memory cells. In regard to this clone: Antigen: not known.

This TCR derives from a woman aged 18-30 years in good health. Material for sequencing was naive CD4+ T cells from blood. The chain combines TRBV7-2 with TRBJ2-5, with D tentatively TRBD2 (7 bases). CDR3 in DNA: TGTGCCAGCAGCTTAAGGGGGAGGGGGACCCAGTACTTC. Translated: CASSLRGRGTQYF.